Below, 27 T cell receptor beta chains from the same sample are listed, as sequenced in a study of CD8+CD57+ T cells in acquired aplastic anemia. The TCR beta profiling, which covered VDJ combination and CDR3 sequence, was carried out using genomic DNA as the template. TCRdb re-derived calls from the reads in MiXCR, one entry per CDR3 protein. The top ten hold approximately 50% of the sample, which has around 150,000 distinct CDR3 sequences, 60% to 80% seen once. Whoever was chosen for sequencing had shown CD8+CD57+ cell expansion by flow cytometry. Material: sorted CD4+, CD8+, or CD8+CD57+ T cells (not recorded which) from PBMCs. The receptors stem from a human donor with aplastic anemia.

CDR3 protein: CASSLGTSGLNNEQFF. CDR3 bases: TGTGCCAGCAGCTTGGGGACTAGCGGGTTAAACAATGAGCAGTTCTTC. The chain recombines TRBV7-6 with TRBJ2-1; TRBD2 matches 12 bases. V gave up 3 bases and J gave up 5 bases; unmatched junction bases: 5. The germline V gene encodes CDR1 SGHVS and CDR2 FNYEAQ. This CDR3 contains 16 residues.

The chain links TRBV7-3 to TRBJ2-7; 8 positions agree with TRBD1. The CDR3 sequence is 16 residues long. The germline V gene has CDR1 SGHTA and CDR2 FQGTGA. The V segment lost 5 bases and the J segment 2 bases; nucleotides outside the gene matches: 11. The CDR3 nucleotides read TGTGCCAGCAGCCCGACTACAGGGGGTCCCCCCTACGAGCAGTACTTC. Its protein product is CASSPTTGGPPYEQYF.

The rearrangement uses TRBV7-3 and TRBJ2-3; no definite D call. Germline CDR1 and CDR2: SGHTA and FQGTGA. This CDR3 has 13 residues. Trimming took 4 bases from V and 3 from J, leaving 8 bases between them. CDR3 sequence: CASSSPATDTQYF. CDR3 DNA sequence: TGTGCCAGCAGCTCCCCGGCGACAGATACGCAGTATTTT.

This clonotype was observed once. The chain uses TRBV10-3 and TRBJ2-7; no reliable D call. Looked up from germline, CDR1 is ENHRY and CDR2 is SYGVKD. This CDR3 spans 15 amino acids. The V gene lost 2 bases and the J gene lost 3 bases, with 14 bases spanning the gap. The CDR3, as DNA: TGTGCCATCAGTGAGAGAGGCCAAGGGATCTACGAGCAGTACTTC. Translation: CAISERGQGIYEQYF.

This clonotype appeared a single time. The chain employs TRBV10-3 and TRBJ1-4; D ambiguous. This CDR3 region has 12 residues. Germline V CDR1 and CDR2: ENHRY, SYGVKD. The germline V and J ends were trimmed by 5 bases and 14 bases, with 15 bases remaining between them. CDR3 nucleotides: TGTGCCATCAGTTCAGAGCGGGTAGAGCTGTTTTTT. Its translation: CAISSERVELFF.

The CDR3 DNA reads TGCAGTGGGGAACCACGTTCCGGCACCTTC. Its translation is CSGEPRSGTF. V and J are TRBV20-1 and TRBJ1-2; D unclear. The V gene lost 7 bases and the J gene lost 13 bases, with 16 bases spanning the gap. The CDR3 has 10 residues. In germline, CDR1 is DFQATT, CDR2 SNEGSKA (reference sequence).

CDR3 loop: CASSLLAARPDTQYF. CDR3 DNA sequence: TGTGCCAGCAGCCTTCTAGCGGCTAGGCCAGATACGCAGTATTTT. The chain recombines TRBV7-8 with TRBJ2-3; 7 positions agree with TRBD2. V lost 5 bases, J lost 4 bases, and 9 bases stayed unmatched. The CDR3 sequence is 15 residues long. From germline, CDR1 is SGHVS and CDR2 FQNEAQ.

This clonotype was seen only a few times. V gene TRBV7-3 combines with J gene TRBJ2-3; 8 bases match TRBD2. Germline V gene lookup returns CDR1 SGHTA and CDR2 FQGTGA. V shed 7 bases and J 4 bases; nucleotides not matched to a gene: 7. The CDR3 runs to 14 residues. The CDR3 bases are TGTGCCAGCACCCTGACGGGAGGGGCAGATACGCAGTATTTT. It is translated as CASTLTGGADTQYF.

The chain uses TRBV5-1 and TRBJ2-5; no reliable D call. The J call could be wrong; TRBJ2-7 is a better fit for the DNA end. The CDR3 loop spans 14 amino acids. CDR1 and CDR2 (germline): SGHRS, YFSETQ. This CDR3 is CASSSTDPTYEQYF. The CDR3 nucleotides are TGCGCCAGCAGCTCTACGGACCCGACCTACGAGCAGTACTTC.

This clonotype appeared a single time. One end of the junction fails to match germline, which may point to a read error. This chain links TRBV25-1 with TRBJ2-1, with TRBD1 matching over 8 bases. Germline-derived CDR1 and CDR2 are MGHDK and SYGVNS. This CDR3 spans 15 amino acids. CDR3 sequence reads: CASSRRQGTYNEPFF. CDR3 in DNA: TGTGCCAGCAGCCGCAGACAGGGGACGTACAATGAGCCGTTCTTC.

This rearrangement joins TRBV4-1 to TRBJ1-1; 8 bases map to TRBD1. The CDR3 has 16 residues. The germline V gene encodes CDR1 MGHRA and CDR2 YSYEKL. Trimming at V came to 1 base and at J to 0 bases, leaving 4 bases not matched to a gene. CDR3 DNA: TGCGCCAGCAGCCAAGGGACAGGGTCCTTGAACACTGAAGCTTTCTTT. Its translation: CASSQGTGSLNTEAFF.

A few counts support this clonotype. This chain links TRBV6-4 with TRBJ1-5; TRBD1 matches 10 bases. With V trimmed by 3 bases and J by 5 bases, 1 base remained unmatched. Germline CDR1 is MRHNA and CDR2 is SNTAGT. The CDR3 runs to 14 residues. As DNA, the CDR3 is TGTGCCAGCAGTGAGGACAGGGGGGATCAGCCCCAGCATTTT. Residues: CASSEDRGDQPQHF.

This clonotype was seen a few times. This chain connects TRBV27 to TRBJ2-7, with D possibly being TRBD1 (6 bases). Germline V CDR1 and CDR2: MNHEY, SMNVEV (reference sequence). This CDR3 comprises 13 residues. V lost 4 bases and J lost 6, with 13 bases in between. This CDR3 reads CASSSHSGVEQYF. The CDR3 DNA is TGTGCCAGCAGTTCCCACTCAGGGGTCGAGCAGTACTTC.

This chain joins TRBV7-3 and TRBJ2-7; D might be TRBD2 (6 bases). The CDR3 length is 13 residues. Looked up from germline, CDR1 is SGHTA and CDR2 is FQGTGA. V lost 10 bases and J lost 2, with 15 bases in between. CDR3 DNA sequence: TGTGCCAAACCGGACTATCGAACCTACGAGCAGTACTTC. It specifies CAKPDYRTYEQYF.

The chain links TRBV19 to TRBJ1-1; D call uncertain. Trimming removed 6 bases at V and 8 bases at J, with 10 bases between. Germline loops: CDR1 LNHDA, CDR2 SQIVND (reference sequence). This CDR3 spans 11 amino acids. CDR3 sequence reads: CASRTLREAFF. The DNA for the CDR3 is TGTGCCAGTAGGACCTTGAGGGAAGCTTTCTTT.

V usage is TRBV7-8 and J usage is TRBJ2-5; D is undetermined. With 1 base removed from V and 4 bases from J, the gap between germline ends came to 13 bases. In germline, CDR1 is SGHVS, CDR2 FQNEAQ. The CDR3 runs 15 residues. CDR3 in amino acids: CASSLGGSSRETQYF. The CDR3 DNA is TGTGCCAGCAGCTTAGGGGGAAGTAGCAGAGAGACCCAGTACTTC.

V usage is TRBV19 and J usage is TRBJ2-5, with 14 bases matching TRBD2. The CDR3 contains 16 residues. Germline-derived CDR1 and CDR2 are LNHDA and SQIVND (reference sequence). The trim removed 5 bases at V and 4 bases at J, leaving 6 bases unmatched. Written as DNA, the CDR3 is TGTGCCAGTAGTTTGAGACTAGCGGGAGGGCTAGAGACCCAGTACTTC. Translating gives CASSLRLAGGLETQYF.

CDR3 nucleotides: TGTGCCAGCAGCGTAGGTCTCAGAAACCAAGAGACCCAGTACTTC. Translated, it gives CASSVGLRNQETQYF. J is TRBJ2-5 and V is TRBV9; D not resolved. Looked up from germline, CDR1 is SGDLS and CDR2 is YYNGEE. V was cut by 0 bases and J by 0 bases, with 9 bases left in between. The CDR3 loop spans 15 amino acids.

This clonotype came up once. The CDR3 nucleotides read TGTGCCAGCAGTTTACGCGAGGACGGTTACACTGAAGCTTTCTTT. It translates to CASSLREDGYTEAFF. This sequence joins TRBV12-3 or TRBV12-4 and TRBJ1-1; D not resolved. The CDR3 runs to 15 residues. The V end was cut by 2 bases, the J end by 3 bases, with 13 bases between.

The rearrangement links TRBV7-8 to TRBJ1-4; D gene unclear. In germline, CDR1 is SGHVS, CDR2 FQNEAQ. V was clipped by 1 base and J by 4 bases, with 13 bases between them. The CDR3 has 16 residues. The CDR3 loop is CASSLESDFINEKLFF. As DNA, the CDR3 is TGTGCCAGCAGCTTAGAGAGCGACTTCATTAATGAAAAACTGTTTTTT.

The chain combines TRBV7-2 with TRBJ2-1; possibly TRBD2 for D (6 bases). The CDR3 runs 15 residues. V was trimmed by 2 bases and J by 3 bases, leaving 11 bases between them. Germline loops: CDR1 SGHTA, CDR2 FQGNSA. Here the CDR3 DNA reads TGTGCCAGCAGCTTAACCGGGGGAAACTACAATGAGCAGTTCTTC. Its translation: CASSLTGGNYNEQFF.

J is TRBJ2-2 and V is TRBV7-3, with D possibly matching TRBD1 (6 bases). The germline V and J ends were trimmed by 6 bases and 6 bases, with 11 bases remaining between them. The CDR3 extends over 13 amino acids. Germline CDR1 reads SGHTA; CDR2 reads FQGTGA. CDR3 DNA sequence: TGTGCCAGCAGGGCTACAGGGCCCGGGGAGCTGTTTTTT. Translation gives CASRATGPGELFF. Drawing the rest from reference TRBV7-3 and TRBJ2-2, the complete variable domain is GAGVSQTPSNKVTEKGKYVELRCDPISGHTALYWYRQSLGQGPEFLIYFQGTGAADDSGLPNDRFFAVRPEGSVSTLKIQRTERGDSAVYLCASRATGPGELFFGEGSRLTVL.

A single count supports this clonotype. The chain carries TRBV12-5 and TRBJ2-3; 12 nucleotides agree with TRBD2. The V gene's germline CDR1 is LGHNT and CDR2 FRNRAP. The CDR3 covers 15 residues. The CDR3, as DNA: TGTGCCAGCATCTGGACTAGCGGGAAAACAGATACGCAGTATTTT. This codes for CASIWTSGKTDTQYF. Complete variable domain (other parts from reference TRBV12-5 and TRBJ2-3): DARVTQTPRHKVTEMGQEVTMRCQPILGHNTVFWYRQTMMQGLELLAYFRNRAPLDDSGMPKDRFSAEMPDATLATLKIQPSEPRDSAVYFCASIWTSGKTDTQYFGPGTRLTVL.

This clonotype was picked up many times. The chain joins TRBV5-1 to TRBJ2-1; 8 bases agree with TRBD2. The CDR3 sequence is 13 residues long. Germline trimming cut 4 bases from V and 6 bases from J; bases unmatched to any gene: 3. Germline lookup yields CDR1 SGHRS and CDR2 YFSETQ. The CDR3 region has the DNA TGCGCCAGCAGCCCCGGGACTAGCAATGAGCAGTTCTTC. It specifies CASSPGTSNEQFF.

About this clonotype itself: One junction end disagrees with the germline gene, perhaps due to a read error. The V gene is TRBV15, the J gene TRBJ1-1; a possible D gene is TRBD1 (5 bases). The germline V gene encodes CDR1 LNHNV and CDR2 YYDKDF (reference sequence). The CDR3 contains 16 residues. The CDR3 here is CASSQGTGGTRMEAFF. DNA of the CDR3: TGTGCCAGCAGCCAAGGAACGGGCGGGACTAGGATGGAAGCTTTCTTT.

In its sample, this clonotype was seen once. The rearrangement joins TRBV7-2 to TRBJ1-1; unclear D gene. Germline V lookup: CDR1 SGHTA, CDR2 FQGNSA. The CDR3 length is 13 residues. V was cut by 8 bases and J by 1 base, with 11 bases left in between. The CDR3 nucleotides read TGTGCCAGCCAAAGGGAACCGAACACTGAAGCTTTCTTT. Residues: CASQREPNTEAFF.

The CDR3 DNA is TGTGCCAGCAGCGACACCGGGACTAACGTCGAGACCCAGTACTTC. This codes for CASSDTGTNVETQYF. This chain uses TRBV7-3 with TRBJ2-5; TRBD2 matches 7 bases. Germline V lookup: CDR1 SGHTA, CDR2 FQGTGA. CDR3 length: 15 amino acids. After removal of 5 bases from V and 5 bases from J, the junction contained 11 bases not matched to a gene.